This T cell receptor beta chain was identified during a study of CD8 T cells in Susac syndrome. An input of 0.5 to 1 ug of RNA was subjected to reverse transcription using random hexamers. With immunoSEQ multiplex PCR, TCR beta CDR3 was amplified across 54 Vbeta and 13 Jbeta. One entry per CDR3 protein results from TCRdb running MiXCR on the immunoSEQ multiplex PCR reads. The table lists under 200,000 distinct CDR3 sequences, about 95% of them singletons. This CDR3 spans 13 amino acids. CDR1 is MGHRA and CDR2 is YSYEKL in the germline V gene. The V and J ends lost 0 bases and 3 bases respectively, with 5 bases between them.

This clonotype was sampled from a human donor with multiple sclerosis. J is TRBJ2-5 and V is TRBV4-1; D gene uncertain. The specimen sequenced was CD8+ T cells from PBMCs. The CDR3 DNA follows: TGCGCCAGCAGCCAAGATCAGGAAGAGACCCAGTACTTC. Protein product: CASSQDQEETQYF.